This T cell receptor (beta chain) was recovered during a study of control samples from healthy donors and cancer patients. The CDR3 is made up of 14 amino acids. V was clipped by 2 bases and J by 3 bases, with 10 bases between them. Germline CDR1 is GTSNPN and CDR2 is SVGIG (reference sequence). The method was immunoSEQ multiplex PCR; TCRdb's version includes in-frame clones alone and lacks a portion of them. This sample has some 120,000 clones; roughly 92% occur once, and the top ten carry 0.55% to 0.65%. This TCR derives from a man older than 75 with head and neck cancer. The source material was PBMCs. The chain recombines TRBV30 with TRBJ1-4; D is undetermined. CDR3 in DNA: TGTGCCTGGAGTCCGGGTGTTGCTAATGAAAAACTGTTTTTT. This translates into CAWSPGVANEKLFF.